This T cell receptor (beta chain) was captured by sequencing in a study of low-dose radiotherapy and immunotherapy resistance in tumors. Overall study context: Cohort 2's total reached 13 Gy over 26 weeks, at 1 Gy per fraction every two weeks. A daily 300 mg dose of oral aspirin was taken by patients for four cycles from cycle 1 day 1.

This sample's time point: after trial treatment. Specified treatment: LDRT plus nivolumab, ipilimumab, low-dose cyclophosphamide and aspirin (RACIN trial). The donors, trial participants, received nivolumab, ipilimumab, aspirin, low-dose cyclophosphamide and low-dose radiotherapy. Patients eligible had advanced solid tumors without tumor-infiltrating lymphocytes. Alpha- and beta-chain coverage of first-strand cDNA came from TRAV- and TRBV-specific primers. TCR amplification ran 15 to 20 PCR cycles using constant-region and V-primer adapter primers. MiXCR, run by TCRdb on the reads, gives a single entry per CDR3 protein. The repertoire holds 35,000 to 50,000 distinct CDR3 sequences, with less than 30% as singletons. J was trimmed by 3 bases and V by 8 bases; bases with no gene match: 8. The CDR3 has 13 residues.

This chain connects TRBV5-3 to TRBJ2-7, with 7 bases identical to TRBD1. TRBV5-3 is reported as an ORF; its role is uncertain. Specimen: PBMCs, collected after low-dose radiotherapy plus immunotherapy. This clonotype was sampled from a male donor with prostate cancer. The CDR3 DNA is TGTGCCAGCAGCACCCGGGACAGCTACGAGCAGTACTTC. Translated, it gives CASSTRDSYEQYF.